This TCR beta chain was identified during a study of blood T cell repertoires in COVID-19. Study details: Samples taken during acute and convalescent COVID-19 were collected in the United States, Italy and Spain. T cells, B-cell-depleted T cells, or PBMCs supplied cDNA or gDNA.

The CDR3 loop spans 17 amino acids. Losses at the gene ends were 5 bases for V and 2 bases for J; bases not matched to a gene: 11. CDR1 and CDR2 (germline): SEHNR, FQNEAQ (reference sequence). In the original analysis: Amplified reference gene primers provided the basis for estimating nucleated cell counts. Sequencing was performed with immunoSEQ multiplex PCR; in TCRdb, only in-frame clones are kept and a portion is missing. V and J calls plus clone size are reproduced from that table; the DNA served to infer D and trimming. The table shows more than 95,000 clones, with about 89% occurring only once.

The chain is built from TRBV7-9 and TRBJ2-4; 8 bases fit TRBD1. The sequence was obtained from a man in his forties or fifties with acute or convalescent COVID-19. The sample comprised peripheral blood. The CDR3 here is CASSHRSGGAPKNIQYF. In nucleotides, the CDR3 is TGTGCCAGCAGCCACCGGTCAGGGGGCGCACCCAAAAACATTCAGTACTTC.